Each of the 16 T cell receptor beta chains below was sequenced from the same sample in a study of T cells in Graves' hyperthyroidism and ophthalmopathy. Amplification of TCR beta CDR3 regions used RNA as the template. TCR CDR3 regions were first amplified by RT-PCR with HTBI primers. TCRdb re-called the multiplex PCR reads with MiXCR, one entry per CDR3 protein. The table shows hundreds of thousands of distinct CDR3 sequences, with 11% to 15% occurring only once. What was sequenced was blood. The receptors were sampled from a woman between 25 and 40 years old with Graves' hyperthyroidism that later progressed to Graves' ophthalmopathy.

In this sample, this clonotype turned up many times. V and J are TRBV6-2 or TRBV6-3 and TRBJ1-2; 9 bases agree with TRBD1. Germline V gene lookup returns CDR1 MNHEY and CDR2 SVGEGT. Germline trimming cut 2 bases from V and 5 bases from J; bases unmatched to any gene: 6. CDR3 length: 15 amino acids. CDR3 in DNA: TGTGCCAGCAGTTACCTGGGACAGGGTCGGTATGGCTACACCTTC. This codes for CASSYLGQGRYGYTF.

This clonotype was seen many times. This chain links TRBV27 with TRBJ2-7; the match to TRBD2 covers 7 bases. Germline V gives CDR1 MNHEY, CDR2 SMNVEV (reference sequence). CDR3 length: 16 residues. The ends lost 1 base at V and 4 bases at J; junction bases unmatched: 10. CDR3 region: CASSLYAGDSAYEQYF. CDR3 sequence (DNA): TGTGCCAGCAGTTTATACGCGGGAGACAGTGCTTACGAGCAGTACTTC.

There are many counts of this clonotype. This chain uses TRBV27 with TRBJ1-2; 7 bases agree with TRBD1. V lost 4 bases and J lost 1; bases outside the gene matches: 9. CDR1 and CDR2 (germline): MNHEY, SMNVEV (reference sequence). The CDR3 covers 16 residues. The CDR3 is CASSSHRDRVNYGYTF. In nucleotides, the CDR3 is TGTGCCAGCAGTTCCCACCGGGACAGAGTTAACTATGGCTACACCTTC.

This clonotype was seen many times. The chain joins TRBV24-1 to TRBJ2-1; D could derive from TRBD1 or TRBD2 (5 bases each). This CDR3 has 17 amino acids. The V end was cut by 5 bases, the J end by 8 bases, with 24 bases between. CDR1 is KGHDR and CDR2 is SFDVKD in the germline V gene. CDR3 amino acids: CATSALLLRDQSDEQFF. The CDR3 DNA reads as TGTGCCACCAGTGCTCTGCTCCTCCGGGACCAGAGCGATGAGCAGTTCTTC.

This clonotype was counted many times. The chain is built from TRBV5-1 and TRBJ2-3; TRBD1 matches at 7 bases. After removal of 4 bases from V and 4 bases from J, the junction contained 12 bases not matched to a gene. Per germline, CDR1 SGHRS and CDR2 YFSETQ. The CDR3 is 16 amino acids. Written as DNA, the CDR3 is TGCGCCAGCAGCCCACCATCGAGGGGGCAGGCAGATACGCAGTATTTT. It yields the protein CASSPPSRGQADTQYF. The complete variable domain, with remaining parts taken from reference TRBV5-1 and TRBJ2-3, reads KAGVTQTPRYLIKTRGQQVTLSCSPISGHRSVSWYQQTPGQGLQFLFEYFSETQRNKGNFPGRFSGRQFSNSRSEMNVSTLELGDSALYLCASSPPSRGQADTQYFGPGTRLTVL.

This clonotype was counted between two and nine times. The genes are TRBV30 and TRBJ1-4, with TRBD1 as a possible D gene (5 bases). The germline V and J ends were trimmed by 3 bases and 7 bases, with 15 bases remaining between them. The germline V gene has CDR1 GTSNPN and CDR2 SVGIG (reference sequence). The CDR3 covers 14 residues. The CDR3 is CAWRHRGGSEKLFF. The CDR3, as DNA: TGTGCCTGGAGGCACCGGGGGGGAAGTGAAAAACTGTTTTTT.

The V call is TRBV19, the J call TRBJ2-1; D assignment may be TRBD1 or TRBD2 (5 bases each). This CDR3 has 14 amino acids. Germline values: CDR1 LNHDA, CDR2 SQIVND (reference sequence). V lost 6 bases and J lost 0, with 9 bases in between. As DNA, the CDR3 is TGTGCCAGTAGAGGGACCCCCTCCTACAATGAGCAGTTCTTC. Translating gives CASRGTPSYNEQFF. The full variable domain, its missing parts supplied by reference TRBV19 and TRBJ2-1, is DGGITQSPKYLFRKEGQNVTLSCEQNLNHDAMYWYRQDPGQGLRLIYYSQIVNDFQKGDIAEGYSVSREKKESFPLTVTSAQKNPTAFYLCASRGTPSYNEQFFGPGTRLTVL.

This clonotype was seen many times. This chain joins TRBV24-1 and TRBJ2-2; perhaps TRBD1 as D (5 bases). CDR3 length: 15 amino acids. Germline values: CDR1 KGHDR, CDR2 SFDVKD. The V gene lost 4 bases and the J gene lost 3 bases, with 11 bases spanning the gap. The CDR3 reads CATSDQGTDTGELFF. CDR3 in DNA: TGTGCCACCAGTGACCAGGGTACGGACACCGGGGAGCTGTTTTTT.

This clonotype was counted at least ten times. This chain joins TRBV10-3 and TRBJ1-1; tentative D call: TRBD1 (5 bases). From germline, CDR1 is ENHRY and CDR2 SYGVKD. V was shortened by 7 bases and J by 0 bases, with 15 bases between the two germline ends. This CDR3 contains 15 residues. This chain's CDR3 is CAITKTGAMNTEAFF. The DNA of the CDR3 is TGTGCCATCACAAAAACAGGAGCCATGAACACTGAAGCTTTCTTT.

The CDR3 spells CASSSGHAEAFF. In DNA, the CDR3 is TGTGCCAGCAGCTCAGGGCACGCTGAAGCTTTCTTT. The V call is TRBV5-6, the J call TRBJ1-1, with D perhaps TRBD1 (5 bases). Trimming cost V 3 bases and J 6 bases, with 9 bases left between them. Germline V lookup: CDR1 SGHDT, CDR2 YYEEEE. The CDR3 sequence is 12 residues long.

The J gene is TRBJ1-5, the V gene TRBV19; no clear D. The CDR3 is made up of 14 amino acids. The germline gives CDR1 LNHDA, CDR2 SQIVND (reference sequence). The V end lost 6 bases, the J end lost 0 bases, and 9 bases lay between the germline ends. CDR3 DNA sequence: TGTGCCAGTAGGCCTGACGGTAGCAATCAGCCCCAGCATTTT. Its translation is CASRPDGSNQPQHF.

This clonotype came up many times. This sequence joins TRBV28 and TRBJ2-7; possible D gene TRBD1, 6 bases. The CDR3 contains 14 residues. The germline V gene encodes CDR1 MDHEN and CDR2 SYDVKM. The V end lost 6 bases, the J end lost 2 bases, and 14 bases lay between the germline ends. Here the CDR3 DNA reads TGTGCCAGCAGCCCAGGACAGTTACCCTACGAGCAGTACTTC. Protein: CASSPGQLPYEQYF.

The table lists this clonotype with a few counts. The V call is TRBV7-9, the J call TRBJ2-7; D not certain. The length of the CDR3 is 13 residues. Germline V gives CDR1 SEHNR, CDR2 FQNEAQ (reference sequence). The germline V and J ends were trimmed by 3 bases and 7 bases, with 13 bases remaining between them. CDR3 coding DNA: TGTGCCAGCAGCTTCCGTGGCCTCTGGGAGCAGTACTTC. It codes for CASSFRGLWEQYF.

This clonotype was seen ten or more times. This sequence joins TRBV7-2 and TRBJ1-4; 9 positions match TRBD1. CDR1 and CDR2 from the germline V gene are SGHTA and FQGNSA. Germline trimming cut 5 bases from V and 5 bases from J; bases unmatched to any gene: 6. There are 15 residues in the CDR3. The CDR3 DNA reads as TGTGCCAGCAGCCAGGGGGGGACAGGGAATGAAAAACTGTTTTTT. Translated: CASSQGGTGNEKLFF.

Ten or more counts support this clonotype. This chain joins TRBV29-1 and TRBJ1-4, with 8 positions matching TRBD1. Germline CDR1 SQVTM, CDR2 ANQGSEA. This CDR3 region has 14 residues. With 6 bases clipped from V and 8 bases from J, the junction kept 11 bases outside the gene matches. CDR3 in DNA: TGCAGCGTCGGGAGGACAGGGTCGGACGAAAAACTGTTTTTT. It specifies CSVGRTGSDEKLFF. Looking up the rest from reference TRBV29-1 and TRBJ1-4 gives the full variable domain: SAVISQKPSRDICQRGTSLTIQCQVDSQVTMMFWYRQQPGQSLTLIATANQGSEATYESGFVIDKFPISRPNLTFSTLTVSNMSPEDSSIYLCSVGRTGSDEKLFFGSGTQLSVL.

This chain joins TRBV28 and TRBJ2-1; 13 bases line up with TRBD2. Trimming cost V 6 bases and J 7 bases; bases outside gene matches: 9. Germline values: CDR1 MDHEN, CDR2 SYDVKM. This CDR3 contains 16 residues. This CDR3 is CASRPGLAGAINEQFF. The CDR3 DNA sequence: TGTGCCAGCAGACCTGGACTAGCGGGAGCGATTAATGAGCAGTTCTTC.